This TCR beta chain was profiled in a study of cytomegalovirus exposure and HLA in healthy donors. Profiling relied on immunoSEQ multiplex PCR, and the TCRdb table lists in-frame clones only, not all of them. The table records under 250,000 clones, around four fifths of them present only once. The CDR3 runs 18 residues. After removal of 2 bases from V and 1 base from J, the junction contained 10 bases not matched to a gene. This clonotype was obtained from a woman aged 18-29 years in good health and CMV-seronegative. V usage is TRBV5-7 and J usage is TRBJ1-3, with 9 bases lining up with TRBD1. TRBV5-7 is placed among ORFs of uncertain function. Sample: PBMCs. CDR3 in amino acids: CASSFRDRAFNSGNTIYF. The CDR3 DNA follows: TGTGCCAGCAGCTTTAGGGACAGGGCTTTTAATTCTGGAAACACCATATATTTT.